This T cell receptor beta chain was observed in a study of shared clonotypes between healthy human individuals. Study at large: For every donor, three CD4 naive, three CD4 memory, two CD8 naive and one CD8 memory plates were used. Study conclusions and caveats: As a rule, naive subsets had a larger estimated richness than memory subsets.

Assay used: immunoSEQ multiplex PCR; TCRdb lists only in-frame clones, some missing. The sample contains about 1.9 million clones, 85% to 95% of which appear only once. Of note for this clone: Its antigen is not known.

Cells designated naive CD8 were CD45RO-negative and were positively selected for CCR7, with terminally differentiated effector memory CD45RA+ cells excluded. V dropped 4 bases and J dropped 5; count of bases not matched to a gene: 8. The germline CDR1 and CDR2 sequences are PRHDT and FYEKMQ (reference sequence). This CDR3 comprises 17 residues. Sequenced input: naive CD8+ T cells from PBMCs. The sequence came from a man aged 18 to 29 in good health. Some clones in this sample may be carry-over from other donors' samples. The chain recombines TRBV13 with TRBJ2-3, with 14 bases identical to TRBD2. The CDR3 loop reads CASSSQGLAGEGDTQYF. Written as DNA, the CDR3 is TGTGCCAGCAGCTCCCAGGGACTAGCGGGAGAGGGAGATACGCAGTATTTT.